Sequencing of this T cell receptor (beta chain) was carried out in a study of blood T cell repertoires in COVID-19. From germline, CDR1 is LNHDA and CDR2 SQIVND (reference sequence). V lost 5 bases, J lost 5 bases, and 15 bases lay in between. This CDR3 has 14 amino acids. Repertoires were generated with immunoSEQ multiplex PCR, while TCRdb's copy carries only in-frame clones and drops some. Found here are roughly 150,000 clones, roughly 80% of them singletons; the top ten hold about 6.1%. The chain combines TRBV19 with TRBJ1-2; D unclear. Material: PBMCs or T cells enriched from blood (not recorded which). The clonotype originates from a middle-aged woman who had recovered from COVID-19. CDR3 nucleotide sequence: TGTGCCAGTAGTCCTCGACGGGAGATTTATGGCTACACCTTC. It translates to CASSPRREIYGYTF.